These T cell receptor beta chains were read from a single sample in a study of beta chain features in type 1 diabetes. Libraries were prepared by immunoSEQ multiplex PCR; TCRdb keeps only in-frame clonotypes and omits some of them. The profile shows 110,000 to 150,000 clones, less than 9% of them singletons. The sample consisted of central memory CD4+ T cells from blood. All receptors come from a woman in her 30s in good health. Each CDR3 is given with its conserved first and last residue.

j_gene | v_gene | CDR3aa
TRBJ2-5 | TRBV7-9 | CASSMGAGETQYF
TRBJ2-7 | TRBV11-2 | CASNKPKAGGLSSYEQYF
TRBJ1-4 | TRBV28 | CASSSQQGAPNEKLFF
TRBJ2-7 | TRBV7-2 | CASSPGGTSGRYYEQYF
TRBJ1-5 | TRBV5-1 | CASSLASGNQPQHF
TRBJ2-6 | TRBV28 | CASSLPWASGANVLTF
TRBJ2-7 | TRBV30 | CAWGTQSYEQYF
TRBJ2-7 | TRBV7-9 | CASSLAGWGDEQYF
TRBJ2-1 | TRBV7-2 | CASSYMTSANNEQFF
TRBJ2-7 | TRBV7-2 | CASSLGRDEQYF
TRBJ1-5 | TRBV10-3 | CAIRGQGPNQPQHF
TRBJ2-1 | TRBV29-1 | CSVQGLAGGMQFF
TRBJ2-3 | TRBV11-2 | CASSLQPGTQYF
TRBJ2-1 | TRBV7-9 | CASSLVAEYNEQFF
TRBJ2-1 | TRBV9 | CASSVQTYNEQFF
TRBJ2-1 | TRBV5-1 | CASSLMISGTSGNEQFF
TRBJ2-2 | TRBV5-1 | CASSAKAASNTGELFF
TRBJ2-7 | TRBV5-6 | CASSLEAGGRAYEQYF
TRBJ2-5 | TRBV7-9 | CASSFPSGRGETQYF
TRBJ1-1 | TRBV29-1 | CSVEEVTGGTEAFF
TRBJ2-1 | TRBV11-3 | CASSHGLAGYNEQFF
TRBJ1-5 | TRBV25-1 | CASSEYVGDNQPQHF
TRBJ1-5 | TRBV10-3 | CAISPQENQPQHF
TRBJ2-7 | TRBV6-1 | CASSEVGQRSSYEQYF
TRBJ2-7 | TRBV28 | CASSFIAGGVEQYF
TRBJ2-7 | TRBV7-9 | CASSPAGEQYF
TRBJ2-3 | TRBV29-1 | CSVDQSGGTDTQYF
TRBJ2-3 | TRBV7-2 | CASSLDWGGDSTDTQYF
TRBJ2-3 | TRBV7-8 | CASSPQGPSGSDTQYF
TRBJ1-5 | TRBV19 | CASSMSQGDTRNQPQHF
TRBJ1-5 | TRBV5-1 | CASSLGQGRQPQHF
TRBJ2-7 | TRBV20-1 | CSVAGTYEQYF
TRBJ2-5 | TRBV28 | CASSSRREGRRETQYF
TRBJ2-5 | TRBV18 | CASSPRLAEETQYF
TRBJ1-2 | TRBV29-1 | CSVEDTGTGYGYTF
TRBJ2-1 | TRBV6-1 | CASSTRQSSYNEQFF
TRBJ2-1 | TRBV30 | CAWRSSARSYNEQFF
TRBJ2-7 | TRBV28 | CASSDRHSEQYF
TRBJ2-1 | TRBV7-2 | CASSSQGQGRLREQFF
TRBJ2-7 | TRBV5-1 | CASSLVAGLSYEQYF
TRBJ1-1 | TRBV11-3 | CASSRHLNTEAFF
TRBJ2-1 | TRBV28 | CASIQGLAVNEQFF
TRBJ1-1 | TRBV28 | CASSPGEALNTEAFF
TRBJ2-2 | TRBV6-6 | CATRTGATGELFF
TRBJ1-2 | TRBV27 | CASSLKLPGQGAYGYTF
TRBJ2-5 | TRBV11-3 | CASSQSENQETQYF
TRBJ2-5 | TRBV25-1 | CASSDYFGLETQYF
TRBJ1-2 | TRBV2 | CASSGTGEGYTF
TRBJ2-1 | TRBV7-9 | CASSSPPARDEQFF
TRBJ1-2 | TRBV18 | CASSPPGQVSYGYTF
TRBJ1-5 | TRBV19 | CASSMSQVDQPQHF
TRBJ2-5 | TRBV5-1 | CASSGGTSLQETQYF
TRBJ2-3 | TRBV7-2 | CASSSDYLSTDTQYF
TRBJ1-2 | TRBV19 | CASSIGPGQDYGYTF
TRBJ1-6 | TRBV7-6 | CASSSTGALDSPLHF
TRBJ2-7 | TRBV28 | CASSVRVSEQYF
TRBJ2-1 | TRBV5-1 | CASSKDGGRAYNEQFF
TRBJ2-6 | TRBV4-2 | CASSPRQLSSGANVLTF
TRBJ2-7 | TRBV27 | CASTQRGRDRNEQYF
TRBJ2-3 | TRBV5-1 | CASSIGTSGRRADTQYF